This TCR beta chain appears in the sequencing data of a study of vaccination effects on CD4 cells after COVID-19. Before sequencing took place, the ViraFEST assay used viral peptide pools to expand antigen-specific CD4+ T cells. Between days 9 and 10 of culture, CD4+ T cells were separated out. Recipients of the vaccine had no prior SARS-CoV-2 infection and negative nucleocapsid antibodies. Some 2 million PBMC per well received about 9.6 IU/ml IL-2 and approximately 10 ug/ml peptides in culture. Both day 3 and day 7 saw half the medium replaced with IL-2 medium. The assay was immunoSEQ multiplex PCR, and TCRdb's table has in-frame clones only and misses some. The table lists tens of thousands of clones, approximately 75% of them singletons, with about 3.7% in the top ten. As to this clone: Its antigen is unknown.

Germline V gene data show CDR1 as SGHTS and CDR2 as YDEGEE. With V trimmed by 2 bases and J by 1 base, 3 bases remained unmatched. The CDR3 loop spans 16 amino acids. The sample here was CD4+ T cells from PBMCs cultured with HCoV-OC43 spike peptides, taken before COVID-19 vaccination. Regarding subset: HCoV-OC43 spike overlapping peptide pool stimulation. This clonotype was obtained from a human donor who received a COVID-19 vaccine. The J gene is TRBJ1-5, the V gene TRBV5-8, with 10 bases identical to TRBD1. The CDR3 sequence is CASSFLGQGSNQPQHF. The CDR3 coding sequence is TGTGCCAGCAGCTTCCTGGGACAGGGGAGCAATCAGCCCCAGCATTTT. Full variable domain (rest looked up from reference TRBV5-8 and TRBJ1-5): EAGVTQSPTHLIKTRGQQATLRCSPISGHTSVYWYQQALGLGLQFLLWYDEGEERNRGNFPPRFSGRQFPNYSSELNVNALELEDSALYLCASSFLGQGSNQPQHFGDGTRLSIL.